The next 8 T cell receptor beta chains were all read from a single sample in a study of STAT3 mutations in large granular lymphocyte leukemia. Study-level points and caveats: In T-cell large granular lymphocyte leukemia, about half of patients showed multiple immunodominant subclonotypes.

The data were produced by immunoSEQ multiplex PCR, yet TCRdb's version contains in-frame clones alone and is incomplete. This table holds approximately 42,000 clones, roughly 77% found once. Antigens for these TCRs are unknown. The sample was PBMCs. These receptors all come from a human donor with T large granular lymphocyte leukemia. Some clones in this sample may be carry-over from other donors' samples.

The table lists this clone with a few counts. The chain carries TRBV19 and TRBJ1-1; perhaps TRBD1 as D (6 bases). Trimming left V 5 bases short and J 3 bases short, with 13 bases between. This CDR3 has 14 amino acids. CDR1 is LNHDA and CDR2 is SQIVND in the germline V gene (reference sequence). In DNA form, the CDR3 reads TGTGCCAGTAGTCACCAGGGGCGGGACACTGAAGCTTTCTTT. It is translated as CASSHQGRDTEAFF.

The rearrangement uses TRBV5-1 and TRBJ1-2; D possibly corresponds to TRBD1 (6 bases). This CDR3 has 12 residues. Germline-derived CDR1 and CDR2 are SGHRS and YFSETQ. Trimming removed 5 bases at V and 8 bases at J, with 13 bases between. This CDR3 is CASSLQGWGYTF. The CDR3 DNA sequence: TGCGCCAGCAGTTTACAGGGATGGGGCTACACCTTC.

The genes are TRBV15 and TRBJ2-5; D unresolved. V lost 4 bases and J lost 0, with 3 bases in between. The CDR3 consists of 12 residues. The germline CDR1 and CDR2 sequences are LNHNV and YYDKDF (reference sequence). CDR3 protein: CATSKYQETQYF. The CDR3 DNA follows: TGTGCCACCAGCAAGTACCAAGAGACCCAGTACTTC. The whole variable domain, remainder taken from reference TRBV15 and TRBJ2-5, is DAMVIQNPRYQVTQFGKPVTLSCSQTLNHNVMYWYQQKSSQAPKLLFHYYDKDFNNEADTPDNFQSRRPNTSFCFLDIRSPGLGDTAMYLCATSKYQETQYFGPGTRLLVL.

V usage is TRBV28 and J usage is TRBJ1-1; D ambiguous. Germline V CDR1 and CDR2: MDHEN, SYDVKM. V was clipped by 8 bases and J by 4 bases, with 5 bases between them. CDR3 size: 10 residues. The CDR3 DNA follows: TGTGCCAGCCGGGCCACTGAAGCTTTCTTT. Amino acids: CASRATEAFF.

The V call is TRBV7-2, the J call TRBJ2-1; possible D gene TRBD1, 5 bases. In germline, CDR1 is SGHTA, CDR2 FQGNSA. The V and J ends lost 5 bases and 0 bases respectively, with 14 bases between them. The CDR3 is 16 amino acids. CDR3 in amino acids: CASSPRQQSSYNEQFF. The CDR3 DNA follows: TGTGCCAGCAGCCCCCGACAGCAGAGCTCCTACAATGAGCAGTTCTTC.

This clone was counted once. The CDR3: CASSLNWAAGGYTF. As DNA, the CDR3 is TGTGCCAGCAGTTTAAATTGGGCAGCTGGGGGCTACACCTTC. This chain joins TRBV27 and TRBJ1-2; D remains ambiguous. The CDR3 runs to 14 residues. V dropped 2 bases and J dropped 8 bases, with 15 bases sitting between them. CDR1 and CDR2 (germline): MNHEY, SMNVEV (reference sequence).

The chain is built from TRBV7-9 and TRBJ1-5; weak D call: TRBD1 (6 bases). V gave up 4 bases and J gave up 6 bases, with 19 bases separating them. CDR1 is SEHNR and CDR2 is FQNEAQ in the germline V gene (reference sequence). The CDR3 loop spans 16 amino acids. The CDR3 DNA follows: TGTGCCAGCAGCTCCTCCCGGGACATTGGGGCTCAGCCCCAGCATTTT. This sequence encodes CASSSSRDIGAQPQHF.

This chain uses TRBV5-1 with TRBJ2-5, with D uncertain. The CDR3 covers 15 residues. Germline CDR1 is SGHRS and CDR2 is YFSETQ. Trimming took off 0 bases at V and 5 bases at J, with 14 bases between the two ends. The CDR3: CASSLAEWFGETQYF. The CDR3 nucleotides read TGCGCCAGCAGCTTGGCCGAGTGGTTTGGGGAGACCCAGTACTTC.